Listed below are T cell receptor beta chains from one sample, sequenced in a study of blood T cell repertoires in COVID-19. Assay: immunoSEQ multiplex PCR; the TCRdb copy retains only in-frame clones and omits some. Of around 340,000 clones listed, around 85% are singletons. The sample comprised PBMCs or T cells enriched from blood (not recorded which). Source of these receptors: a woman between 35 and 50 years old with acute COVID-19. CDR3s include the opening cysteine and the closing phenylalanine or tryptophan. D genes are given only for firm matches. Clone size appears in some rows only: once, few, many, or a class for an expanded clone.

V: TRBV29-1
D: TRBD1
size: -
J: TRBJ1-2
CDR3: CSGQGQAGGYTF
DNA: TGCAGCGGGCAGGGACAGGCGGGAGGCTACACCTTC

V: TRBV5-5
D: -
size: -
J: TRBJ1-1
CDR3: CASSAPGNANTEAFF
DNA: TGTGCCAGCAGCGCGCCAGGGAATGCGAACACTGAAGCTTTCTTT

V: TRBV7-2
D: -
size: -
J: TRBJ1-3
CDR3: CASSLVGYRASGNTIYF
DNA: TGTGCCAGCAGCTTAGTTGGGTACAGGGCTAGTGGAAACACCATATATTTT

V: TRBV6-5
D: TRBD1
size: -
J: TRBJ1-5
CDR3: CASRRTGGNQPQHF
DNA: TGTGCCAGCAGGCGGACAGGGGGCAATCAGCCCCAGCATTTT

V: TRBV6-2/TRBV6-3
D: TRBD1
size: few
J: TRBJ2-7
CDR3: CASSHGQGYEQYF
DNA: TGTGCCAGCAGCCATGGACAGGGCTACGAGCAGTACTTC

V: TRBV6-5
D: -
size: -
J: TRBJ2-5
CDR3: CASMRTDSETQYF
DNA: TGTGCCAGCATGAGGACGGACTCAGAGACCCAGTACTTC

V: TRBV5-8
D: TRBD1
size: -
J: TRBJ1-2
CDR3: CASSRGQGRSNYGYTF
DNA: TGTGCCAGCAGTAGGGGACAGGGGCGATCCAACTATGGCTACACCTTC

V: TRBV3-1/TRBV3-2
D: -
size: -
J: TRBJ1-5
CDR3: CASSQDQGRLSNQPQHF
DNA: TGTGCCAGCAGCCAAGATCAGGGGCGCTTGAGCAATCAGCCCCAGCATTTT

V: TRBV7-2
D: TRBD1
size: -
J: TRBJ2-7
CDR3: CASSTQSGQAYEQYF
DNA: TGTGCCAGCAGCACGCAGTCGGGACAGGCCTACGAGCAGTACTTC

V: TRBV3-1/TRBV3-2
D: TRBD2
size: -
J: TRBJ2-5
CDR3: CASSQDGRGGTETQYF
DNA: TGTGCCAGCAGCCAAGATGGGCGGGGGGGCACGGAGACCCAGTACTTC

V: TRBV6-2/TRBV6-3
D: TRBD2
size: -
J: TRBJ2-7
CDR3: CASSYQTSARDEQYF
DNA: TGTGCCAGCAGTTACCAGACTAGCGCGAGAGACGAGCAGTACTTC

V: TRBV5-4
D: TRBD1
size: -
J: TRBJ1-1
CDR3: CASSHVNRDRESTEAFF
DNA: TGTGCCAGCAGCCACGTCAACCGGGACAGGGAGAGCACTGAAGCTTTCTTT

V: TRBV5-6
D: -
size: once
J: TRBJ2-3
CDR3: CASSLLVDATPDTQYF
DNA: TGTGCCAGCAGCTTGTTAGTAGATGCAACGCCAGATACGCAGTATTTT

V: TRBV18
D: -
size: once
J: TRBJ1-2
CDR3: CASSPGKGSYGYTF
DNA: TGTGCCAGCTCACCCGGGAAAGGGTCCTATGGCTACACCTTC

V: TRBV7-9
D: TRBD1
size: -
J: TRBJ2-1
CDR3: CASSLGDRGLNEQFF
DNA: TGTGCCAGCAGCTTAGGGGACAGGGGCCTCAATGAGCAGTTCTTC

V: TRBV19
D: TRBD1
size: -
J: TRBJ1-3
CDR3: CASDRGTFSGNTIYF
DNA: TGTGCCAGTGACAGGGGGACTTTCTCTGGAAACACCATATATTTT

V: TRBV19
D: -
size: once
J: TRBJ2-3
CDR3: CASSTNRVHTDTQYF
DNA: TGTGCCAGTAGTACCAACCGGGTCCACACAGATACGCAGTATTTT

V: TRBV19
D: -
size: -
J: TRBJ1-6
CDR3: CASSSGSSYNSPLHF
DNA: TGTGCCAGTAGTTCCGGGAGCTCCTATAATTCACCCCTCCACTTT

V: TRBV7-9
D: TRBD2
size: once
J: TRBJ2-2
CDR3: CASSTRDRGLSGTSGSGYTGELFF
DNA: TGTGCCAGCAGCACCCGGGACAGGGGACTTTCCGGGACTAGCGGGAGTGGGTACACCGGGGAGCTGTTTTTT

V: TRBV7-7
D: -
size: -
J: TRBJ2-5
CDR3: CASSLVTAGIETQYF
DNA: TGTGCCAGCAGCTTAGTAACTGCAGGGATAGAGACCCAGTACTTC